A single sample gave rise to the 29 T cell receptor beta chains below, sequenced in a study of blood T cell repertoires in COVID-19. Generated by immunoSEQ multiplex PCR, the TCRdb table keeps only in-frame clones and is missing some. The sample shows about 210,000 clones, 80% to 90% of them seen only once. Sequencing was performed on peripheral blood. The source of these receptors is a woman in her 70s with acute or convalescent COVID-19.

The rearrangement uses TRBV5-4 and TRBJ2-7; 8 bases match TRBD2. The germline CDR1 and CDR2 sequences are SGHNT and YYREEE (reference sequence). V shed 1 base, J shed 5 bases, and the junction held 8 bases outside the gene matches. CDR3 length equals 15 residues. CDR3 coding DNA: TGTGCCAGCAGCTTGACGGGAGGGTTTAGCGACGAGCAGTACTTC. This encodes CASSLTGGFSDEQYF.

The chain combines TRBV6-1 with TRBJ1-5; D remains unclear. V lost 0 bases, J lost 6 bases, and 12 bases lay in between. The CDR3 sequence is 15 residues long. Germline CDR1 and CDR2: MNHNS and SASEGT. The CDR3 loop reads CASSEALRGGQPQHF. CDR3 DNA: TGTGCCAGCAGTGAAGCGCTTCGAGGAGGTCAGCCCCAGCATTTT.

The rearrangement links TRBV28 to TRBJ1-4, with D unresolved. The CDR3 loop spans 12 amino acids. From germline, CDR1 is MDHEN and CDR2 SYDVKM. The ends were cut back, 7 bases at V and 10 bases at J, with 13 bases in the middle. The CDR3 nucleotides are TGTGCCAGCAAAGGGAGGGAAAGAAAACTGTTTTTT. Amino acids: CASKGRERKLFF.

V is TRBV2 and J is TRBJ2-7; no reliable D call. V dropped 0 bases and J dropped 0 bases, with 6 bases sitting between them. The germline V gene encodes CDR1 SNHLY and CDR2 FYNNEI. CDR3 length: 14 residues. CDR3 in amino acids: CASSEAPLSYEQYF. CDR3 nucleotides: TGTGCCAGCAGTGAAGCCCCTCTCTCCTACGAGCAGTACTTC. Complete variable domain (other parts from reference TRBV2 and TRBJ2-7): EPEVTQTPSHQVTQMGQEVILRCVPISNHLYFYWYRQILGQKVEFLVSFYNNEISEKSEIFDDQFSVERPDGSNFTLKIRSTKLEDSAMYFCASSEAPLSYEQYFGPGTRLTVT.

The chain links TRBV24-1 to TRBJ2-1; no definite D call. CDR1 KGHDR and CDR2 SFDVKD come from the germline V gene. V was pared by 9 bases and J by 6 bases, with 17 bases between. The CDR3 length is 14 residues. In DNA form, the CDR3 reads TGTGCCACCGCTCCAGAAGGTAGGAGCAATGAGCAGTTCTTC. It is translated as CATAPEGRSNEQFF.

The V and J genes are TRBV28 and TRBJ2-7; D is possibly TRBD1 (6 bases). CDR3 length: 13 residues. Germline values: CDR1 MDHEN, CDR2 SYDVKM. DNA for the CDR3: TGTGTTTTTGAGGGGGTTAGCTCCTACGAGCAGTACTTC. This gives the protein CVFEGVSSYEQYF.

The chain is built from TRBV7-9 and TRBJ2-1, with 7 nucleotides matching TRBD1. The CDR3 is 15 residues long. CDR1 SEHNR and CDR2 FQNEAQ come from the germline V gene (reference sequence). The J segment lost 9 bases and the V segment lost 0 bases, leaving 8 bases of the junction unmatched. The CDR3 coding sequence is TGTGCCAGCAGCTTAGCGGCGCCAGGGGGAACTGAGCAGTTCTTC. Translating it yields CASSLAAPGGTEQFF.

This chain connects TRBV5-1 to TRBJ2-3; perhaps TRBD1 as D (5 bases). The CDR3 runs to 16 residues. Germline CDR1 SGHRS, CDR2 YFSETQ. Trimming left V 0 bases short and J 1 base short, with 12 bases between. The CDR3 loop reads CASSLGAGSGTDTQYF. The CDR3 DNA reads as TGCGCCAGCAGCTTGGGGGCAGGGTCCGGCACAGATACGCAGTATTTT.

V gene TRBV7-9 combines with J gene TRBJ1-2; 8 nucleotides align to TRBD1. V shed 5 bases, J shed 6 bases, and the junction held 8 bases outside the gene matches. Germline V gene sequence: CDR1 SEHNR, CDR2 FQNEAQ (reference sequence). This CDR3 spans 14 amino acids. The CDR3 bases are TGTGCCAGCAGCCGGACAGGGATGATGGATGGCTACACCTTC. This encodes CASSRTGMMDGYTF. The full variable domain, in which reference TRBV7-9 and TRBJ1-2 provide the parts outside the CDR3, is DTGVSQNPRHKITKRGQNVTFRCDPISEHNRLYWYRQTLGQGPEFLTYFQNEAQLEKSRLLSDRFSAERPKGSFSTLEIQRTEQGDSAMYLCASSRTGMMDGYTFGSGTRLTVV.

The gene calls are TRBV9 and TRBJ2-1; 10 bases agree with TRBD2. Trimming took 5 bases from V and 9 from J; bases not matched to a gene: 8. Germline V gives CDR1 SGDLS, CDR2 YYNGEE. CDR3 length: 14 amino acids. The CDR3 DNA reads TGTGCCAGCAGTCCTAGCGGGAGTAGGAGTGAGCAGTTCTTC. It codes for CASSPSGSRSEQFF. The variable domain in full, completed from reference TRBV9 and TRBJ2-1, reads DSGVTQTPKHLITATGQRVTLRCSPRSGDLSVYWYQQSLDQGLQFLIQYYNGEERAKGNILERFSAQQFPDLHSELNLSSLELGDSALYFCASSPSGSRSEQFFGPGTRLTVL.

V usage is TRBV5-1 and J usage is TRBJ1-2; TRBD1 matches at 7 bases. CDR3 length: 13 amino acids. V trimming: 4 bases; J trimming: 7 bases; junction bases outside the gene matches: 7. Germline-derived CDR1 and CDR2 are SGHRS and YFSETQ. The CDR3 DNA sequence: TGCGCCAGCAGCCTGGGACAGACCTCTGGCTACACCTTC. This encodes CASSLGQTSGYTF.

The chain employs TRBV19 and TRBJ2-2, with 12 bases aligning to TRBD1. The CDR3 covers 16 residues. The germline V gene encodes CDR1 LNHDA and CDR2 SQIVND (reference sequence). Trimming cost V 3 bases and J 6 bases; bases outside gene matches: 5. CDR3 protein: CASSIPGQGAAGELFF. CDR3 coding DNA: TGTGCCAGTAGTATCCCGGGACAGGGGGCGGCCGGGGAGCTGTTTTTT.

The chain carries TRBV28 and TRBJ2-1; 7 bases map to TRBD2. CDR1 is MDHEN and CDR2 is SYDVKM in the germline V gene. The CDR3 extends over 14 amino acids. With 3 bases clipped from V and 6 bases from J, the junction kept 5 bases outside the gene matches. The chain's CDR3 is CASSLGTTGNEQFF. Written as DNA, the CDR3 is TGTGCCAGCAGTTTGGGGACTACCGGCAATGAGCAGTTCTTC. The variable domain in full, with the rest retrieved from reference TRBV28 and TRBJ2-1, is DVKVTQSSRYLVKRTGEKVFLECVQDMDHENMFWYRQDPGLGLRLIYFSYDVKMKEKGDIPEGYSVSREKKERFSLILESASTNQTSMYLCASSLGTTGNEQFFGPGTRLTVL.

V is TRBV10-3 and J is TRBJ1-1; 7 positions match TRBD1. V lost 4 bases to trimming and J lost 6 bases; unmatched junction nucleotides: 5. CDR3 length: 13 residues. The V gene's germline CDR1 is ENHRY and CDR2 SYGVKD. The CDR3 region has the DNA TGTGCCATCAGTGGCAGGGGGGTCGCTGAAGCTTTCTTT. Translation gives CAISGRGVAEAFF.

This rearrangement joins TRBV2 to TRBJ2-3; 11 positions match TRBD2. CDR3 size: 15 residues. After removal of 7 bases from V and 1 base from J, the junction contained 4 bases not matched to a gene. Germline assignment: CDR1 SNHLY and CDR2 FYNNEI. The chain's CDR3 is CASNVLAGGTDTQYF. In DNA form, the CDR3 reads TGTGCCAGCAACGTACTAGCGGGAGGCACAGATACGCAGTATTTT. The variable domain in full, completed from reference TRBV2 and TRBJ2-3, reads EPEVTQTPSHQVTQMGQEVILRCVPISNHLYFYWYRQILGQKVEFLVSFYNNEISEKSEIFDDQFSVERPDGSNFTLKIRSTKLEDSAMYFCASNVLAGGTDTQYFGPGTRLTVL.

This clone occurred once. The chain employs TRBV7-3 and TRBJ2-1, with 7 bases lining up with TRBD1. Germline V gene data show CDR1 as SGHTA and CDR2 as FQGTGA. Trimming removed 5 bases from V and 0 bases from J; junction bases left unmatched: 4. The CDR3 sequence is 15 residues long. CDR3 region: CASSPGGPSYNEQFF. The CDR3 DNA is TGTGCCAGCAGCCCAGGGGGACCCTCCTACAATGAGCAGTTCTTC.

The CDR3 protein is CASSLAGQKGETQYF. CDR3 nucleotide sequence: TGCGCCAGCAGCTTGGCCGGACAGAAGGGAGAGACCCAGTACTTC. The J gene is TRBJ2-5, the V gene TRBV5-1, with D perhaps TRBD1 (6 bases). The V gene's germline CDR1 is SGHRS and CDR2 YFSETQ. This CDR3 comprises 15 residues. V gave up 0 bases and J gave up 4 bases, with 13 bases separating them.

The genes are TRBV4-2 and TRBJ2-7; TRBD1 aligns across 7 bases. The CDR3 is made up of 13 amino acids. Germline trimming cut 1 base from V and 6 bases from J; bases unmatched to any gene: 3. Per germline, CDR1 LGHNA and CDR2 YNFKEQ. Written as DNA, the CDR3 is TGTGCCAGCAGCCAAGGACAGGGTCGCGAGCAGTACTTC. This encodes CASSQGQGREQYF.

V and J are TRBV5-1 and TRBJ1-4; 10 bases fit TRBD1. With V trimmed by 4 bases and J by 7 bases, 7 bases remained unmatched. The CDR3 covers 15 residues. Germline CDR1 and CDR2: SGHRS and YFSETQ. CDR3 nucleotide sequence: TGCGCCAGCAGCCCGACGGGACAGGGGTTTGAAAAACTGTTTTTT. Translation: CASSPTGQGFEKLFF.

This clone turned up a few times. The chain recombines TRBV7-2 with TRBJ2-2; 9 bases map to TRBD2. The CDR3 consists of 18 residues. Per germline, CDR1 SGHTA and CDR2 FQGNSA. The J segment lost 6 bases and the V segment lost 1 base, leaving 12 bases of the junction unmatched. The CDR3 DNA is TGTGCCAGCAGCTTAGTCTCGCTAGCGGGGAGAGGAGCCGGGGAGCTGTTTTTT. It codes for CASSLVSLAGRGAGELFF.

This chain joins TRBV4-1 and TRBJ2-5, with 12 nucleotides matching TRBD1. The CDR3 loop spans 15 amino acids. The J segment lost 4 bases and the V segment lost 5 bases, leaving 5 bases of the junction unmatched. The V gene's germline CDR1 is MGHRA and CDR2 YSYEKL. CDR3 sequence: CASSSGQGAGETQYF. The CDR3 DNA reads as TGCGCCAGCAGCTCGGGACAGGGGGCAGGAGAGACCCAGTACTTC.

The V gene is TRBV3-1 (or the pseudogene TRBV3-2), the J gene TRBJ1-2; no firm D call. Germline assignment: CDR1 LGHDT and CDR2 YNNKEL (reference sequence). CDR3 length: 16 amino acids. The germline V and J ends were trimmed by 1 base and 5 bases, with 17 bases remaining between them. The CDR3 region has the DNA TGTGCCAGCAGCCAAGGTCTGTCGGGTAGGCGGTATGGCTACACCTTC. This codes for CASSQGLSGRRYGYTF.

V is TRBV10-3 and J is TRBJ1-5; a weak D match, TRBD1 (6 bases). The CDR3 sequence is 17 residues long. CDR1 is ENHRY and CDR2 is SYGVKD in the germline V gene. With 0 bases removed from V and 7 bases from J, the gap between germline ends came to 19 bases. The CDR3: CAISESTPYREGQPQHF. Here the CDR3 DNA reads TGTGCCATCAGTGAGTCGACCCCCTACAGGGAGGGACAGCCCCAGCATTTT.

The chain is built from TRBV14 and TRBJ1-6, with 7 nucleotides matching TRBD1. V shed 1 base and J 0 bases; nucleotides not matched to a gene: 12. Per the germline V gene, CDR1 is SGHDN and CDR2 is FVKESK. This CDR3 has 20 residues. DNA for the CDR3: TGTGCCAGCAGCCAAGGATTGAGACAGGGCCCGAGCTCCTATAATTCACCCCTCCACTTT. This codes for CASSQGLRQGPSSYNSPLHF.

V usage is TRBV6-1 and J usage is TRBJ1-1; tentatively, D is TRBD1 (6 bases). There are 16 residues in the CDR3. Germline values: CDR1 MNHNS, CDR2 SASEGT. Trimming shortened V by 4 bases and J by 5 bases, and 20 bases separated the two germline ends. DNA for the CDR3: TGTGCCAGCAGTGGGACCCGGGACACTAACGGGACTGAAGCTTTCTTT. Amino acids: CASSGTRDTNGTEAFF.

The V call is TRBV5-4, the J call TRBJ1-2; D remains ambiguous. V was clipped by 0 bases and J by 0 bases, with 12 bases between them. The CDR3 has 16 residues. Germline V lookup: CDR1 SGHNT, CDR2 YYREEE (reference sequence). The CDR3 DNA reads as TGTGCCAGCAGCTTGGGGGCCGGATCATCTAACTATGGCTACACCTTC. Translating it yields CASSLGAGSSNYGYTF.

The rearrangement links TRBV4-1 to TRBJ2-4, with D possibly matching TRBD1 (6 bases). The CDR3 contains 17 residues. V was pared by 3 bases and J by 9 bases, with 24 bases between. Germline loops: CDR1 MGHRA, CDR2 YSYEKL. As DNA, the CDR3 is TGCGCCAGCAGCCATCCAATCGGCGCAGGGGCGACCCGCATTCAGTACTTC. It is translated as CASSHPIGAGATRIQYF.

The chain combines TRBV5-1 with TRBJ1-3; possibly TRBD1 for D (6 bases). The length of the CDR3 is 14 residues. With 5 bases removed from V and 5 bases from J, the gap between germline ends came to 14 bases. Germline V gene data show CDR1 as SGHRS and CDR2 as YFSETQ. The chain's CDR3 is CASSSQGDRNTIYF. The CDR3 bases are TGCGCCAGCAGTTCTCAAGGGGACAGAAACACCATATATTTT.

This clone was found a few times. Other nucleotide sequences from this sample produce the same CDR3. The chain combines TRBV6-5 with TRBJ1-4, with 11 bases fitting TRBD1. The trim removed 5 bases at V and 5 bases at J, leaving 1 base unmatched. The CDR3 sequence is 14 residues long. Germline V gene data show CDR1 as MNHEY and CDR2 as SVGAGI. CDR3 nucleotides: TGTGCCAGCAGTAGGGACAGGGGGAATGAAAAACTGTTTTTT. This codes for CASSRDRGNEKLFF.